These T cell receptor beta chains were read from a single sample in a study of T-cell reconstitution after alpha-beta-depleted transplantation in children. TCRdb re-called the PCR reads with MiXCR, one entry per CDR3 protein. The table shows roughly 500,000 distinct CDR3 sequences, with 10% occurring only once. The sequenced sample was PBMCs, obtained before TCRalphabeta/CD19-depleted stem cell transplant. The receptors were gathered from a child aged 2-9 years with inherited bone marrow failure, due to receive a stem cell transplant. Each CDR3 is given with its conserved first and last residue. A D gene is named only where the DNA matches it firmly. Clone size, where shown, is once, few, many, or a class for clones that have expanded.

>many|TRBJ2-1|-|TRBV27|15
CASSREIRENNEQFF
TGTGCCAGCAGCCGCGAGATTCGGGAGAACAATGAGCAGTTCTTC
>few|TRBJ2-1|TRBD1|TRBV27|13
CASSWPLGTGWFF
TGTGCCAGCAGTTGGCCCCTCGGGACAGGGTGGTTCTTC
>many|TRBJ2-1|-|TRBV10-3|15
CAISARGLSPDPQFF
TGTGCCATCAGTGCGAGGGGACTGAGCCCTGATCCTCAGTTCTTC
>many|TRBJ2-7|TRBD1|TRBV20-1|14
CSAIRTGGLYEQYF
TGCAGTGCTATCAGGACAGGGGGGCTCTACGAGCAGTACTTC
>many|TRBJ2-3|-|TRBV10-3|14
CAISGGAYTDTQYF
TGTGCCATCAGTGGGGGAGCGTACACAGATACGCAGTATTTT
>many|TRBJ2-7|TRBD1|TRBV7-2|15
CASSFATGGAHEQYF
TGTGCCAGCAGCTTTGCGACAGGGGGGGCTCACGAGCAGTACTTC
>many|TRBJ1-2|TRBD1|TRBV29-1|13
CSVDGRGRGGYTF
TGCAGCGTTGACGGTCGGGGCAGGGGGGGCTACACCTTC
>many|TRBJ1-3|-|TRBV18|15
CASSPQRSSGNTIYF
TGTGCCAGCTCACCTCAGCGGAGCTCTGGAAACACCATATATTTT
>few|TRBJ2-7|TRBD1|TRBV3-1|14
CASSQRTGGNEQYF
TGTGCCAGCAGCCAAAGGACAGGGGGCAACGAGCAGTACTTC
>many|TRBJ2-2|TRBD2|TRBV5-1|18
CASSLRPTSGSDTGELFF
TGCGCCAGCAGCTTGAGACCCACTAGCGGGAGTGACACCGGGGAGCTGTTTTTT
>many|TRBJ1-5|-|TRBV12-3/TRBV12-4|17
CASSLLPPSFLNQPQHF
TGTGCCAGCAGTTTACTTCCCCCCAGCTTCCTGAATCAGCCCCAGCATTTT
>many|TRBJ1-6|-|TRBV28|13
CASSFRRGSPLHF
TGTGCCAGCAGTTTCCGCCGGGGTTCACCCCTCCACTTT
>many|TRBJ2-3|TRBD2|TRBV29-1|12
CSHLAGADTQYF
TGCAGCCATCTAGCGGGGGCAGATACGCAGTATTTT
>many|TRBJ2-5|TRBD2|TRBV7-2|16
CASSLSLLAGGETQYF
TGTGCCAGCAGCTTATCCCTACTAGCGGGAGGAGAGACCCAGTACTTC
>many|TRBJ2-5|TRBD1|TRBV28|17
CASTSTSAGGEWETQYF
TGTGCCAGCACCTCAACCTCGGCAGGGGGCGAGTGGGAGACCCAGTACTTC
>few|TRBJ2-1|-|TRBV7-9|13
CASSTRTMDEQFF
TGTGCCAGCAGCACCCGGACTATGGATGAGCAGTTCTTC
>-|TRBJ2-1|-|TRBV29-1|13
CSVSWGAGNEQFF
TGCAGCGTCTCGTGGGGGGCCGGCAATGAGCAGTTCTTC
>many|TRBJ2-1|TRBD2|TRBV27|20
CASSLLGRRLAGYWGNEQFF
TGTGCCAGCAGTCTTTTGGGACGGCGACTAGCGGGATATTGGGGAAATGAGCAGTTCTTC
>many|TRBJ2-5|TRBD1|TRBV7-9|15
CASSLYGTDQETQYF
TGTGCCAGCAGCTTATATGGGACAGACCAAGAGACCCAGTACTTC
>many|TRBJ1-3|TRBD1|TRBV25-1|16
CASSEGTGYSGNTIYF
TGTGCCAGCAGTGAAGGGACAGGGTACTCTGGAAACACCATATATTTT
>many|TRBJ2-7|TRBD2|TRBV27|15
CASSLGTSRPLEQYF
TGTGCCAGCAGTCTGGGGACTAGCCGCCCCCTGGAGCAGTACTTC
>few|TRBJ2-7|-|TRBV20-1|16
CSARDWKVGSLHEQYF
TGCAGTGCTAGAGATTGGAAGGTCGGGAGTCTCCACGAGCAGTACTTC
>many|TRBJ2-7|TRBD2|TRBV20-1|15
CSATPWLADDYEQYF
TGCAGTGCTACCCCTTGGCTAGCGGACGATTACGAGCAGTACTTC
>many|TRBJ2-1|-|TRBV27|16
CASSEQQGWTYNEQFF
TGTGCCAGCAGTGAACAACAGGGATGGACCTACAATGAGCAGTTCTTC
>many|TRBJ2-2|-|TRBV6-5|16
CASSYSILANTGELFF
TGTGCCAGCAGTTACTCGATCCTAGCGAACACCGGGGAGCTGTTTTTT
>many|TRBJ2-2|TRBD2|TRBV7-9|13
CATTSENTGELFF
TGTGCCACGACTAGCGAAAACACCGGGGAGCTGTTTTTT
>many|TRBJ2-7|-|TRBV4-1|13
CASSRDTAYEQYF
TGCGCCAGCAGCCGGGACACCGCCTACGAGCAGTACTTC
>-|TRBJ1-2|-|TRBV11-2|15
CASSWGGGRDYGYTF
TGTGCCAGCAGCTGGGGTGGGGGTAGGGACTATGGCTACACCTTC
>many|TRBJ1-1|-|TRBV3-1|12
CASSLAGAEAFF
TGTGCCAGCAGCCTGGCGGGCGCTGAAGCTTTCTTT
>many|TRBJ2-1|-|TRBV5-1|13
CASSFVGDNEQFF
TGCGCCAGCAGCTTCGTTGGAGACAATGAGCAGTTCTTC
>many|TRBJ2-2|-|TRBV5-1|14
CASSFEGSTGELFF
TGCGCCAGCAGCTTCGAAGGGAGCACCGGGGAGCTGTTTTTT
>few|TRBJ1-1|-|TRBV20-1|14
CSARDLGDPTEAFF
TGCAGTGCTAGAGATCTCGGGGATCCTACTGAAGCTTTCTTT
>-|TRBJ2-1|TRBD2|TRBV20-1|17
CSARGRALAANIGEQFF
TGCAGTGCTAGAGGGCGTGCCCTAGCGGCCAACATTGGAGAGCAGTTCTTC
>many|TRBJ2-2|TRBD2|TRBV20-1|14
CSAERTSGSRELFF
TGCAGTGCGGAGAGGACTAGCGGGAGTAGGGAGCTGTTTTTT
>many|TRBJ2-7|-|TRBV10-3|13
CAITSADYYEQYF
TGTGCCATCACTTCGGCGGACTACTACGAGCAGTACTTC
>many|TRBJ2-1|-|TRBV4-1|16
CASSQEGTPNVDEQFF
TGCGCCAGCAGCCAAGAGGGGACCCCAAATGTCGATGAGCAGTTCTTC
>many|TRBJ2-7|TRBD2|TRBV29-1|14
CSVVAGGTTYEQYF
TGCAGCGTTGTAGCGGGAGGTACCACCTACGAGCAGTACTTC
>many|TRBJ1-1|TRBD1|TRBV5-6|17
CASTPRGQGVMNTEAFF
TGTGCCAGCACCCCAAGGGGACAGGGAGTGATGAACACTGAAGCTTTCTTT
>many|TRBJ2-4|-|TRBV4-3|14
CASSQAGTAGIQYF
TGCGCCAGCAGCCAAGCAGGGACAGCGGGCATTCAGTACTTC
>few|TRBJ2-1|TRBD2|TRBV20-1|20
CSARVALETSPIFSYNEQFF
TGCAGTGCTAGAGTCGCTCTCGAGACTAGCCCCATTTTCTCCTACAATGAGCAGTTCTTC
>many|TRBJ2-1|TRBD2|TRBV28|14
CASSLEAGVNEQFF
TGTGCCAGCAGTTTAGAAGCGGGAGTCAATGAGCAGTTCTTC
>-|TRBJ2-1|-|TRBV29-1|11
CSVRRGDWQFF
TGCAGCGTTCGACGCGGGGACTGGCAGTTCTTC
>-|TRBJ1-6|-|TRBV20-1|13
CSAINLQGSPLHF
TGCAGTGCTATTAACCTGCAGGGTTCACCCCTCCACTTT
>many|TRBJ2-5|-|TRBV29-1|11
CSVVNQETQYF
TGCAGCGTTGTAAATCAAGAGACCCAGTACTTC
>many|TRBJ1-2|TRBD1|TRBV6-1|16
CASSLTGTGGIYGYTF
TGTGCCAGCAGTCTGACCGGGACAGGGGGAATCTATGGCTACACCTTC
>-|TRBJ2-3|-|TRBV15|16
CATSREASGNTDTQYF
TGTGCCACCAGCAGAGAGGCCAGCGGAAACACAGATACGCAGTATTTT
>-|TRBJ2-2|TRBD2|TRBV10-3|13
CATLAGDTGELFF
TGTGCCACCTTAGCGGGGGACACCGGGGAGCTGTTTTTT
>many|TRBJ1-1|-|TRBV7-2|16
CASSLEQVTLNTEAFF
TGTGCCAGCAGCTTAGAACAGGTCACTTTAAACACTGAAGCTTTCTTT
>many|TRBJ2-7|TRBD2|TRBV12-3/TRBV12-4|14
CASRLSGSPYEQYF
TGTGCCAGCAGACTTAGCGGGAGCCCCTACGAGCAGTACTTC
>many|TRBJ2-3|-|TRBV13|14
CASSPHQLADTQYF
TGTGCCAGCAGCCCCCACCAGCTCGCAGATACGCAGTATTTT
>many|TRBJ2-7|-|TRBV2|13
CAINPRGVYEQYF
TGTGCCATCAACCCCAGGGGGGTCTACGAGCAGTACTTC
>-|TRBJ2-7|-|TRBV21-1|16
CASSNLNGQPGYEQYF
TGTGCCAGCAGCAATCTTAACGGACAGCCCGGCTACGAGCAGTACTTC
>-|TRBJ2-1|TRBD2|TRBV5-1|19
CASKGTSGLPGIPYNEQFF
TGCGCCAGCAAGGGGACTAGCGGACTACCGGGCATACCCTACAATGAGCAGTTCTTC
>many|TRBJ2-7|-|TRBV20-1|14
CSARRREFSYEQYF
TGCAGTGCTAGGCGGAGGGAGTTCTCCTACGAGCAGTACTTC
>many|TRBJ2-6|-|TRBV7-9|16
CASSLAIGEGANVLTF
TGTGCCAGCAGCTTAGCGATCGGAGAAGGGGCCAACGTCCTGACTTTC
>-|TRBJ2-3|-|TRBV7-2|15
CASSLGITSTDTQYF
TGTGCCAGCAGCTTAGGGATTACTAGCACAGATACGCAGTATTTT
>many|TRBJ2-3|TRBD1|TRBV12-3/TRBV12-4|15
CATRSRTGSTDTQYF
TGTGCCACCAGGAGCCGGACAGGGAGCACAGATACGCAGTATTTT
>many|TRBJ2-1|-|TRBV7-8|17
CASSLAGVPLYNEGQFF
TGTGCCAGCAGCTTAGCTGGCGTTCCCCTTTACAATGAGGGGCAGTTCTTC
>many|TRBJ2-1|-|TRBV5-4|15
CASSSNSIGNDEQFF
TGTGCCAGCAGCTCTAACTCCATCGGCAATGATGAGCAGTTCTTC